This T cell receptor beta chain was found in a study of PD-1 blockade in classical Hodgkin lymphoma. General study points: Newly diagnosed patients had diversity similar to the baseline diversity of complete responders. A reduction in baseline TCR diversity was reportedly seen in newly diagnosed patients relative to healthy donors. CD8+ TCR diversity did not rise significantly by C4D1, unlike CD4+.

Time point given: cycle 4 day 1 (C4D1), after 6 weeks of nivolumab. Brentuximab vedotin exposure varied among the patients, all of whom had relapsed after autologous stem cell transplantation. Data came from immunoSEQ multiplex PCR; TCRdb stores just in-frame clones and leaves some out. The table records about 24,000 clones, around 80% of them present only once. There are 15 residues in the CDR3. The germline gives CDR1 LNHNV, CDR2 YYDKDF (reference sequence). V lost 3 bases and J lost 4; bases outside the gene matches: 2. For this clone: Its target is not known.

Source: peripheral blood mononuclear cells (PBMCs), taken before the fourth cycle of nivolumab. The chain has TRBV15 and TRBJ1-3; 11 bases are a match to TRBD1. The TCR was taken from a human donor with classical Hodgkin lymphoma. The CDR3 loop is CATSRDRGPGNTIYF. In DNA, the CDR3 is TGTGCCACCAGCAGGGACAGGGGGCCCGGAAACACCATATATTTT.